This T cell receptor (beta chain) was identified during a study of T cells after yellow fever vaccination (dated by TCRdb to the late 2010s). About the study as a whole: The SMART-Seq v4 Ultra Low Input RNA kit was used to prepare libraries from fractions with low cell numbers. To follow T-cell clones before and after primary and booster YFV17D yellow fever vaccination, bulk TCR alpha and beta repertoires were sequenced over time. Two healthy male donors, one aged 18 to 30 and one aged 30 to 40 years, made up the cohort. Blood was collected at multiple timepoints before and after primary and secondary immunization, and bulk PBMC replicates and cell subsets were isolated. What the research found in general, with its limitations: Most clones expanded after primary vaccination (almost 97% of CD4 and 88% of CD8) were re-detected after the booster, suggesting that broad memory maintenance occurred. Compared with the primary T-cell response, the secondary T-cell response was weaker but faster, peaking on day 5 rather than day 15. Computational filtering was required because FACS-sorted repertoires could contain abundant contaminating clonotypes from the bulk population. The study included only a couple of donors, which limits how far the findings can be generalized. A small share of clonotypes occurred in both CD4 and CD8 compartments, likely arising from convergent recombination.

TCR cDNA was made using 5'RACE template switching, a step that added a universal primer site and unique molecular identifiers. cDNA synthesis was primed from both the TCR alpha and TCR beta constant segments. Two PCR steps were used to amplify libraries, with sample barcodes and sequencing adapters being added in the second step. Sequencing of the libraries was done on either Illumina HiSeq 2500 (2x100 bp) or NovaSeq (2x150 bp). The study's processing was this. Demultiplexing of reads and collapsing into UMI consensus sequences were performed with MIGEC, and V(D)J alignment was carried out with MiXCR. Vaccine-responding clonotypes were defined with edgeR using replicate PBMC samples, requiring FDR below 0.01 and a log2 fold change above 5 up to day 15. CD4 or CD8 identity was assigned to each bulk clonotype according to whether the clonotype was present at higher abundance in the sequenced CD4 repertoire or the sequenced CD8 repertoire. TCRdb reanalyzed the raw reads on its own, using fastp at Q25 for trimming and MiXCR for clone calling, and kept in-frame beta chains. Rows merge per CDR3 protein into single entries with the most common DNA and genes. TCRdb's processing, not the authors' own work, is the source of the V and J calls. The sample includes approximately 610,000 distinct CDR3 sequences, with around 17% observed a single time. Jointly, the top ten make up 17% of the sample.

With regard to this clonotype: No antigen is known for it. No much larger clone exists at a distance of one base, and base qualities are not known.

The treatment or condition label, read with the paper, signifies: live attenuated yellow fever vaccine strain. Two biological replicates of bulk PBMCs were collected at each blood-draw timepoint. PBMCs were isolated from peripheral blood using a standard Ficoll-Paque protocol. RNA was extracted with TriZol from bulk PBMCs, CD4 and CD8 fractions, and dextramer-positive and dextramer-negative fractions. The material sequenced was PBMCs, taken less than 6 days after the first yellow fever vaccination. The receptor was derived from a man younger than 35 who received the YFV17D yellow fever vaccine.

The DNA sequence reads TGTGCCAGCAGTTACCCAGGGTGGTATGGCTACACCTTC. Its coded protein is CASSYPGWYGYTF. The chain joins TRBV6-5 to TRBJ1-2, with TRBD1 perhaps the D gene, on 5 matching bases. From the germline V gene, CDR1 is MNHEY and CDR2 is SVGAGI. The CDR3 measures 13 amino acids from cysteine to phenylalanine. Only CDR3 DNA remains: 39 bases, in frame from the first base. The junction shows trimming of 2 bases on V and 5 bases on J, plus 9 bases between the germline ends.